This T cell receptor (beta chain) was observed in a study of blood T cell repertoires in COVID-19. Study at large: PBMCs, B-cell-depleted T cells, or T cells were the source of the cDNA or gDNA that made up the material.

Using immunoSEQ multiplex PCR, the repertoire was profiled, and TCRdb retains in-frame clones only, with some absent. The profile shows tens of thousands of clones, approximately 82% of them singletons. The CDR3 totals 14 residues. With 8 bases clipped from V and 5 bases from J, the junction kept 8 bases outside the gene matches. Germline V gene lookup returns CDR1 SGHVS and CDR2 FQNEAQ. The sequence was obtained from a woman of 80 years or more with acute or convalescent COVID-19. The chain recombines TRBV7-8 with TRBJ2-1; 8 nucleotides agree with TRBD2. The sequencing input was peripheral blood. The CDR3 sequence: CASSTYSGDNEQFF. The DNA for the CDR3 is TGTGCCAGCTCTACTTATAGCGGGGACAATGAGCAGTTCTTC. Full variable domain (outside the CDR3, taken from reference TRBV7-8 and TRBJ2-1): GAGVSQSPRYKVAKRGQDVALRCDPISGHVSLFWYQQALGQGPEFLTYFQNEAQLDKSGLPSDRFFAERPEGSVSTLKIQRTQQEDSAVYLCASSTYSGDNEQFFGPGTRLTVL.